These 18 T cell receptor beta chains share one sample of origin, sequenced in a study of T-cell reconstitution after alpha-beta-depleted transplantation in children. The TCRbeta library was prepared with unique molecular identifiers. MiXCR, applied by TCRdb to the PCR reads, yields one record per CDR3 protein. The sample includes approximately 980,000 distinct CDR3 sequences, about 29% of them seen just once. This material consisted of PBMCs, mostly from graft donor cells, taken 360 days after TCRalphabeta/CD19-depleted stem cell transplant. All receptors come from a boy under two years old who had a stem cell transplant for SCID, so the T cells may come from the graft donor.

In this sample, this clonotype turned up a few times. The CDR3 spells CASSVTGTPWLDTQYF. CDR3 in DNA: TGTGCCAGCAGCGTCACCGGGACTCCCTGGTTAGATACGCAGTATTTT. The J gene is TRBJ2-3, the V gene TRBV9, with D possibly TRBD2 on 6 matching bases. V lost 2 bases to trimming and J lost 5 bases, with 18 bases between them. This CDR3 is built from 16 residues. CDR1 and CDR2 (germline): SGDLS, YYNGEE.

V and J are TRBV10-3 and TRBJ2-4, with D perhaps TRBD1 (5 bases). V was cut by 3 bases and J by 0 bases, with 6 bases left in between. This CDR3 spans 14 amino acids. The germline V gene encodes CDR1 ENHRY and CDR2 SYGVKD. The CDR3 DNA is TGTGCCATCAGTGAAGGGGTAGCCAAAAACATTCAGTACTTC. It specifies CAISEGVAKNIQYF.

The V gene is TRBV20-1, the J gene TRBJ2-7; TRBD2 aligns across 10 bases. Germline CDR1 is DFQATT and CDR2 is SNEGSKA (reference sequence). Trimming at V came to 1 base and at J to 6 bases, leaving 6 bases not matched to a gene. The CDR3 is made up of 14 amino acids. CDR3 amino acids: CSARASGGTGEQYF. CDR3 nucleotide sequence: TGCAGTGCTAGAGCTAGCGGGGGAACGGGCGAGCAGTACTTC.

This clonotype was seen a handful of times. This sequence joins TRBV6-2 or TRBV6-3 and TRBJ2-1; D unclear. CDR3 length: 13 residues. In germline, CDR1 is MNHEY, CDR2 SVGEGT. Trimming removed 1 base from V and 9 bases from J, with 10 bases in between. The CDR3 spells CASSYLAPREQFF. DNA of the CDR3: TGTGCCAGCAGTTACTTAGCACCGCGTGAGCAGTTCTTC.

Only a few counts were recorded for this clonotype. The V gene is TRBV4-1, the J gene TRBJ2-7, with 11 bases lining up with TRBD2. Unmatched junction bases numbered 5, after V lost 1 base and J lost 3 bases. Looked up from germline, CDR1 is MGHRA and CDR2 is YSYEKL. This CDR3 has 16 residues. CDR3 region: CASSQATSGAVYEQYF. CDR3 bases: TGCGCCAGCAGCCAAGCGACTAGCGGGGCCGTCTACGAGCAGTACTTC.

This clonotype has just a few counts. This rearrangement joins TRBV7-8 to TRBJ2-7, with 8 bases fitting TRBD1. Germline CDR1 and CDR2: SGHVS and FQNEAQ. The CDR3 contains 15 residues. V shed 5 bases and J 5 bases; nucleotides not matched to a gene: 11. CDR3 amino acids: CASSPPRQGAHEQYF. The CDR3, as DNA: TGTGCCAGCAGCCCGCCCCGGCAGGGGGCCCACGAGCAGTACTTC.

The rearrangement joins TRBV27 to TRBJ2-2; D is possibly TRBD2 (6 bases). Deletions cut 4 bases from V and 7 bases from J, with 19 bases between. Germline CDR1 MNHEY, CDR2 SMNVEV (reference sequence). CDR3 size: 16 residues. In DNA, the CDR3 is TGTGCCAGCAGTTGGGCAGCGGGCGAAAGGGGCGGGGAGCTGTTTTTT. It is translated as CASSWAAGERGGELFF.

This chain uses TRBV6-1 with TRBJ2-7; D may be TRBD2 (5 bases). CDR3 length: 14 amino acids. CDR1 and CDR2 (germline): MNHNS, SASEGT. The ends were cut back, 6 bases at V and 2 bases at J, with 14 bases in the middle. CDR3 sequence reads: CASRRGEAPYEQYF. The CDR3 region has the DNA TGTGCCAGCAGACGGGGAGAGGCCCCCTACGAGCAGTACTTC.

This chain uses TRBV4-3 with TRBJ1-4; no firm D call. Germline CDR1 and CDR2: LGHNA and YSLEER. V gave up 1 base and J gave up 4 bases, with 7 bases separating them. CDR3 length: 14 residues. The CDR3 region is CASSQGTLNEKLFF. In DNA, the CDR3 is TGCGCCAGCAGCCAAGGGACGCTTAATGAAAAACTGTTTTTT.

This clonotype was recorded at least ten times. The chain joins TRBV7-9 to TRBJ2-5; 7 bases agree with TRBD2. From germline, CDR1 is SEHNR and CDR2 FQNEAQ (reference sequence). The V segment lost 1 base and the J segment 0 bases; nucleotides outside the gene matches: 5. CDR3 length: 16 amino acids. CDR3 DNA: TGTGCCAGCAGCTTAGGTGGTGCGGGGGACCAAGAGACCCAGTACTTC. It yields the protein CASSLGGAGDQETQYF. The entire variable domain, with the rest obtained from reference TRBV7-9 and TRBJ2-5, is as follows: DTGVSQNPRHKITKRGQNVTFRCDPISEHNRLYWYRQTLGQGPEFLTYFQNEAQLEKSRLLSDRFSAERPKGSFSTLEIQRTEQGDSAMYLCASSLGGAGDQETQYFGPGTRLLVL.

This sequence joins TRBV9 and TRBJ2-3, with 13 bases lining up with TRBD2. V was clipped by 3 bases and J by 4 bases; unmatched bases: 14. Germline CDR1 SGDLS, CDR2 YYNGEE. The CDR3 covers 19 residues. The CDR3 is CASSAPGLAGVGGSDTQYF. The CDR3 region has the DNA TGTGCCAGCAGCGCACCCGGACTAGCGGGGGTAGGTGGGTCAGATACGCAGTATTTT.

V is TRBV12-3 or TRBV12-4 and J is TRBJ2-2; D not certain. The CDR3 totals 17 residues. V was shortened by 1 base and J by 3 bases, with 15 bases between the two germline ends. CDR3 nucleotide sequence: TGTGCCAGCAGTTTAGGCCCGGGTAGAGGATACACCGGGGAGCTGTTTTTT. Its protein is CASSLGPGRGYTGELFF.

This chain joins TRBV20-1 and TRBJ1-1; D may be TRBD1 (6 bases). Germline-derived CDR1 and CDR2 are DFQATT and SNEGSKA (reference sequence). Trimming shortened V by 6 bases and J by 2 bases, and 10 bases separated the two germline ends. The CDR3 spans 12 residues. The CDR3 is CSATGGNTEAFF. The CDR3 DNA reads TGCAGTGCGACAGGTGGCAACACTGAAGCTTTCTTT.

The sample holds a few counts of this clonotype. The chain carries TRBV5-1 and TRBJ2-1; possibly TRBD1 for D (6 bases). The germline V and J ends were trimmed by 4 bases and 0 bases, with 11 bases remaining between them. In germline, CDR1 is SGHRS, CDR2 YFSETQ. The CDR3 is made up of 15 amino acids. CDR3 loop: CASSDGQISYNEQFF. As DNA, the CDR3 is TGCGCCAGCAGCGATGGACAGATCTCCTACAATGAGCAGTTCTTC. Full variable domain (missing parts from reference TRBV5-1 and TRBJ2-1): KAGVTQTPRYLIKTRGQQVTLSCSPISGHRSVSWYQQTPGQGLQFLFEYFSETQRNKGNFPGRFSGRQFSNSRSEMNVSTLELGDSALYLCASSDGQISYNEQFFGPGTRLTVL.

The sample holds a few counts of this clonotype. The chain employs TRBV12-3 or TRBV12-4 and TRBJ1-4; 9 bases are a match to TRBD1. The V segment lost 6 bases and the J segment 7 bases; nucleotides outside the gene matches: 9. This CDR3 is 15 amino acids long. The CDR3 spells CASRHTGGKGEKLFF. The DNA for the CDR3 is TGTGCCAGCAGGCACACAGGGGGCAAGGGTGAAAAACTGTTTTTT.

This clonotype was detected a few times. The V call is TRBV3-1, the J call TRBJ2-7; D may be TRBD2 (6 bases). The V gene's germline CDR1 is LGHDT and CDR2 YNNKEL (reference sequence). This CDR3 is built from 14 residues. Trimming took off 3 bases at V and 6 bases at J, with 15 bases between the two ends. Written as DNA, the CDR3 is TGTGCCAGCAGCCACCTAAAAGCGGGCGGCGAGCAGTACTTC. Residues: CASSHLKAGGEQYF.

A few counts support this clonotype. V and J are TRBV7-9 and TRBJ2-2, with D possibly being TRBD1 (6 bases). The CDR3 is made up of 15 amino acids. CDR1 SEHNR and CDR2 FQNEAQ come from the germline V gene (reference sequence). Trimming stripped 2 bases from V and 5 bases from J, with 12 bases between. The CDR3 reads CASSLRTVGTGELFF. The DNA of the CDR3 is TGTGCCAGCAGCTTAAGGACAGTTGGGACCGGGGAGCTGTTTTTT.

This clonotype was observed at least ten times. This chain uses TRBV10-3 with TRBJ2-1; a weak D match, TRBD1 (6 bases). Germline V lookup: CDR1 ENHRY, CDR2 SYGVKD. Trimming removed 6 bases from V and 8 bases from J, with 8 bases in between. This CDR3 region has 11 residues. The DNA for the CDR3 is TGTGCCATCAGCAGGGGTGATGAGCAGTTCTTC. It translates to CAISRGDEQFF.